This TCR beta chain derives from a study of control samples from healthy donors and cancer patients. Generated by immunoSEQ multiplex PCR, the TCRdb table keeps only in-frame clones and is missing some. The profile shows around 140,000 clones, approximately 94% of them singletons. Trimming stripped 1 base from V and 0 bases from J, with 4 bases between. Germline V CDR1 and CDR2: MDHEN, SYDVKM. This CDR3 contains 15 residues. This TCR came from a man in his forties in good health. Input material: blood. This chain links TRBV28 with TRBJ2-6; D is undetermined. CDR3 DNA: TGTGCCAGCAGTTTATACGGCTCTGGGGCCAACGTCCTGACTTTC. Translation: CASSLYGSGANVLTF.